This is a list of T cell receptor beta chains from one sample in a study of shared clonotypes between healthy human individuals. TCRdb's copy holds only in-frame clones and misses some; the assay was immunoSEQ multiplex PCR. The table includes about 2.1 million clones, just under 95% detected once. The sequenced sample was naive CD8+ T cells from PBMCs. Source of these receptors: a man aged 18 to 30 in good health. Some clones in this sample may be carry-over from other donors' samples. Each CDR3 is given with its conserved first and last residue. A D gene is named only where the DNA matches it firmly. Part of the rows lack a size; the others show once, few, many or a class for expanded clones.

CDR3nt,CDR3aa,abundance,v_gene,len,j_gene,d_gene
TGTGCCATCAGGGACCTACAGGTAGACACCATATATTTT,CAIRDLQVDTIYF,few,TRBV10-3,13,TRBJ1-3,.
TGTGCCAGCAGCCCCCGCAGCGGCCCCGAGCAGTACTTC,CASSPRSGPEQYF,.,TRBV7-9,13,TRBJ2-7,.
TGTGCCAGCAGTGAAGCATCACGTCACAGGGTGATTTCACCCCTCCACTTT,CASSEASRHRVISPLHF,.,TRBV6-1,17,TRBJ1-6,.
TGTGCCAGCAGCCCCGGGTACAATGAGCAGTTCTTC,CASSPGYNEQFF,.,TRBV11-3,12,TRBJ2-1,.
TGCGCCAGCAGCTTGGCCTCTCACGGGACGGACACCGGGGAGCTGTTTTTT,CASSLASHGTDTGELFF,.,TRBV5-1,17,TRBJ2-2,.
TGTGCCAGCAGTCTCGTTTGGGGTGGGGGAGGGACCTACGAGCAGTACTTC,CASSLVWGGGGTYEQYF,.,TRBV27,17,TRBJ2-7,TRBD2
TGCGCCAGCAGCCCGGGACTAGCGGTTAACACCGGGGAGCTGTTTTTT,CASSPGLAVNTGELFF,.,TRBV4-1,16,TRBJ2-2,TRBD2
TGTGCCAGAAGCTTGTTTGGACAGGTGGTCTCCTTTAGCACAGATACGCAGTATTTT,CARSLFGQVVSFSTDTQYF,.,TRBV5-3,19,TRBJ2-3,TRBD1
TGTGCCAGCAGCCCCCTGGCTGGGGCAGGGTACGGCGGGGAGCTGTTTTTT,CASSPLAGAGYGGELFF,.,TRBV7-8,17,TRBJ2-2,.
TGTGCCAGCAGTTTAAGGGGAGCTGATGAGCAGTTCTTC,CASSLRGADEQFF,.,TRBV28,13,TRBJ2-1,.
TGTGCCAGCAGCTTAGTCGAGGGTCTGAAGTACAATGAGCAGTTCTTC,CASSLVEGLKYNEQFF,.,TRBV7-9,16,TRBJ2-1,.
TGTGCCAGCAGTGAAGTTAGCAATCAGCCCCAGCATTTT,CASSEVSNQPQHF,.,TRBV27,13,TRBJ1-5,.
TGTGCCAGCAGAGTGCTGGCAGGGGGGACAGATACGCAGTATTTT,CASRVLAGGTDTQYF,.,TRBV7-8,15,TRBJ2-3,.
TGTGCCAGCGCATCTCGCGCAGGGTCGGCCGGAAACACCATATATTTT,CASASRAGSAGNTIYF,.,TRBV27,16,TRBJ1-3,.
TGTGCCAGCAGTGTCTCGGGAGGTACCTACGAGCAGTACTTC,CASSVSGGTYEQYF,.,TRBV25-1,14,TRBJ2-7,TRBD2
TGCGCCAGCAGCCCGGGGATGGGTTGGGAGCAGTACTTC,CASSPGMGWEQYF,.,TRBV4-3,13,TRBJ2-7,.
TGTGCCAGCAGTTTATTCATCTCGTCAGGTTATGGTCGAGAGACGCAGTATTTT,CASSLFISSGYGRETQYF,.,TRBV28,18,TRBJ2-3,.
TGTGCCAGCAGTGGGACAGAAGATGAAAAACTGTTTTTT,CASSGTEDEKLFF,.,TRBV2,13,TRBJ1-4,.
TGTGCCAGTAGTCCCGACTTCTTCAATGAGCAGTTCTTC,CASSPDFFNEQFF,.,TRBV19,13,TRBJ2-1,.
TGTGCCAGCAGTGTCCACAGGGCCCTTGAGAACACCATATATTTT,CASSVHRALENTIYF,.,TRBV6-1,15,TRBJ1-3,.
TGCAGCGTTGAAGAACCGGCACTTGCCGGGACAGGGGGTTACGAGCAGTACTTC,CSVEEPALAGTGGYEQYF,once,TRBV29-1,18,TRBJ2-7,TRBD1
TGCGCCAGCAGCCAAGAAAGAGGGGCCTCGTATGGCTACACCTTC,CASSQERGASYGYTF,.,TRBV4-1,15,TRBJ1-2,.
TGTGCCAGCACATCTGGTCCTCGACAGGGAGGCGAGCAGTACTTC,CASTSGPRQGGEQYF,.,TRBV27,15,TRBJ2-7,.
TGTGCCAGCAGCCATCTAGTTACTGGGGCCAACGTCCTGACTTTC,CASSHLVTGANVLTF,.,TRBV7-8,15,TRBJ2-6,.
TGTGCCTGGAGTGTAGGTTACAACAATCAGCCCCAGCATTTT,CAWSVGYNNQPQHF,few,TRBV30,14,TRBJ1-5,.
TGTGCCAGCAGCCCCCTTGGGACAGGGAACCGGATACTTGTCTGGGAGCTGTTTTTT,CASSPLGTGNRILVWELFF,.,TRBV4-2,19,TRBJ2-2,TRBD1
TGTGCCAGCAGTTTTAGGGGACAGGGAAGTGTTGGAGAGCAGTTCTTC,CASSFRGQGSVGEQFF,.,TRBV28,16,TRBJ2-1,TRBD1
TGTGCCATCAGTGAGTCGGGGGAGACCCAGTACTTC,CAISESGETQYF,.,TRBV10-3,12,TRBJ2-5,.
TGCGCCAGCAGCTGGACTAGCGGGAGTATAGACGAGCAGTACTTC,CASSWTSGSIDEQYF,.,TRBV5-1,15,TRBJ2-7,TRBD2
TGCGCCAGCAGCTCGACAATTAACTATGGCTACACCTTC,CASSSTINYGYTF,.,TRBV4-1,13,TRBJ1-2,.
TGTGCCAGTACCACCGGGACAGGGTCCACCGGGGAGCTGTTTTTT,CASTTGTGSTGELFF,.,TRBV19,15,TRBJ2-2,TRBD1
TGTGCCAGCAGCGCTCGGACGGTAGGAACGGAGACCCAGTACTTC,CASSARTVGTETQYF,.,TRBV9,15,TRBJ2-5,.
TGCAGCAGCCGGGACAGGGGGCTAGATGAGCAGTTCTTC,CSSRDRGLDEQFF,.,TRBV29-1,13,TRBJ2-1,TRBD1
TGTGCCAGCAGCCCGACAGTTTTAAGAGATACGCAGTATTTT,CASSPTVLRDTQYF,.,TRBV7-8,14,TRBJ2-3,.
TGTGCCAGCCTAAGCGGGAGCTACGAGCAGTACTTC,CASLSGSYEQYF,.,TRBV28,12,TRBJ2-7,TRBD2
TGTGCCAGCAGCTTAGCCCCATCCGCGCGGCACTACGAGCAGTACTTC,CASSLAPSARHYEQYF,.,TRBV7-9,16,TRBJ2-7,.
TGTGCCAGCAGTTTGGCCGGAGGGGTGGATCAGTACTTC,CASSLAGGVDQYF,.,TRBV28,13,TRBJ2-4,.
TGTGCCAGCAGCCCCCAATATGGGGGGGGCACCGCTGGACCCTACGAGCAGTACTTC,CASSPQYGGGTAGPYEQYF,.,TRBV9,19,TRBJ2-7,.
TGCGCCAGCAGCTTGGGACTAGCAGAGGGCACAGATACGCAGTATTTT,CASSLGLAEGTDTQYF,once,TRBV5-1,16,TRBJ2-3,TRBD2
TGTGCCAGCAGCCCCCGTCTCTCCTACGAGCAGTACTTC,CASSPRLSYEQYF,.,TRBV11-2,13,TRBJ2-7,.
TGTGCCAGCAGCCAACCGGGACAGGGCTCAGGGATAGTCGACAATGAGCAGTTCTTC,CASSQPGQGSGIVDNEQFF,once,TRBV14,19,TRBJ2-1,TRBD1